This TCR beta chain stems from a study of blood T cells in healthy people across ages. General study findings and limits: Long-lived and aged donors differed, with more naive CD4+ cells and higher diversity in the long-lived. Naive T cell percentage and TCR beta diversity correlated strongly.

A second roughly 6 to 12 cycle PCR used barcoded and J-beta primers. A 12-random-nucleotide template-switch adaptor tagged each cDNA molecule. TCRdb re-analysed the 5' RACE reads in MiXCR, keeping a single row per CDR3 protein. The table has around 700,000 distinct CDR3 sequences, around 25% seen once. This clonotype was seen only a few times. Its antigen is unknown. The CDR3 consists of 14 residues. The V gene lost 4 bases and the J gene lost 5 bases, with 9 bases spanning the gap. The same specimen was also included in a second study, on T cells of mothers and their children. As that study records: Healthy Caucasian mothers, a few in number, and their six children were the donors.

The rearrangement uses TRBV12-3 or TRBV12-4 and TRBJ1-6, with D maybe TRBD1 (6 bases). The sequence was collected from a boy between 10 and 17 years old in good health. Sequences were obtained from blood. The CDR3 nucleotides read TGTGCCAGCAGTTCTACAGGGAATAATTCACCCCTCCACTTT. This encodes CASSSTGNNSPLHF.